The sequence of this TCR beta chain was determined in a study of blood T cell repertoires in COVID-19. On the study more broadly: Samples came from the United States, Italy and Spain, spanning acute and convalescent COVID-19. T cells, B-cell-depleted T cells, or PBMCs provided the cDNA or gDNA that served as material.

Authors' data handling: For nucleated cells, counts were estimated from reference gene primer amplification. Libraries were prepared by immunoSEQ multiplex PCR; TCRdb keeps only in-frame clonotypes and omits some of them. Clonal size and the V and J genes are those of that table, whereas D and trimming came from the DNA. The sample comprises 250,000 to 350,000 clones, about 90% of which are singletons, and roughly 8% rests with the top ten. CDR3 length: 14 residues. Germline V lookup: CDR1 ENHRY, CDR2 SYGVKD. V gave up 6 bases and J gave up 4 bases; unmatched junction bases: 7. This chain connects TRBV10-3 to TRBJ2-7; 9 bases are shared with TRBD2. The sample consisted of peripheral blood. The sequence derives from a woman aged 45-59 years who had recovered from COVID-19. The CDR3 spells CAIRVAGEKYEQYF. As DNA, the CDR3 is TGTGCCATCAGAGTAGCGGGGGAGAAGTACGAGCAGTACTTC.